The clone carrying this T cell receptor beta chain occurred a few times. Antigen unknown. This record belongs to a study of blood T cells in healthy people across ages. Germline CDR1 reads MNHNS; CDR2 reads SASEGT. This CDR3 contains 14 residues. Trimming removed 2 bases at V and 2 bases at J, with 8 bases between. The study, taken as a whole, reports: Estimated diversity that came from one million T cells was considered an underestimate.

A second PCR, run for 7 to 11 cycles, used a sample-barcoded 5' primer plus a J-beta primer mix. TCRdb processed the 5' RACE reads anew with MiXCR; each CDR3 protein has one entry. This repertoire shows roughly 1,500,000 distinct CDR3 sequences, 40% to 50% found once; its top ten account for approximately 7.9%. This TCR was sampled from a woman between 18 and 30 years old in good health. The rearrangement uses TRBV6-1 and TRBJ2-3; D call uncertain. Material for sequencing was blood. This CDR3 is CASSEWLDTDTQYF. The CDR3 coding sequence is TGTGCCAGCAGTGAATGGCTGGACACAGATACGCAGTATTTT.